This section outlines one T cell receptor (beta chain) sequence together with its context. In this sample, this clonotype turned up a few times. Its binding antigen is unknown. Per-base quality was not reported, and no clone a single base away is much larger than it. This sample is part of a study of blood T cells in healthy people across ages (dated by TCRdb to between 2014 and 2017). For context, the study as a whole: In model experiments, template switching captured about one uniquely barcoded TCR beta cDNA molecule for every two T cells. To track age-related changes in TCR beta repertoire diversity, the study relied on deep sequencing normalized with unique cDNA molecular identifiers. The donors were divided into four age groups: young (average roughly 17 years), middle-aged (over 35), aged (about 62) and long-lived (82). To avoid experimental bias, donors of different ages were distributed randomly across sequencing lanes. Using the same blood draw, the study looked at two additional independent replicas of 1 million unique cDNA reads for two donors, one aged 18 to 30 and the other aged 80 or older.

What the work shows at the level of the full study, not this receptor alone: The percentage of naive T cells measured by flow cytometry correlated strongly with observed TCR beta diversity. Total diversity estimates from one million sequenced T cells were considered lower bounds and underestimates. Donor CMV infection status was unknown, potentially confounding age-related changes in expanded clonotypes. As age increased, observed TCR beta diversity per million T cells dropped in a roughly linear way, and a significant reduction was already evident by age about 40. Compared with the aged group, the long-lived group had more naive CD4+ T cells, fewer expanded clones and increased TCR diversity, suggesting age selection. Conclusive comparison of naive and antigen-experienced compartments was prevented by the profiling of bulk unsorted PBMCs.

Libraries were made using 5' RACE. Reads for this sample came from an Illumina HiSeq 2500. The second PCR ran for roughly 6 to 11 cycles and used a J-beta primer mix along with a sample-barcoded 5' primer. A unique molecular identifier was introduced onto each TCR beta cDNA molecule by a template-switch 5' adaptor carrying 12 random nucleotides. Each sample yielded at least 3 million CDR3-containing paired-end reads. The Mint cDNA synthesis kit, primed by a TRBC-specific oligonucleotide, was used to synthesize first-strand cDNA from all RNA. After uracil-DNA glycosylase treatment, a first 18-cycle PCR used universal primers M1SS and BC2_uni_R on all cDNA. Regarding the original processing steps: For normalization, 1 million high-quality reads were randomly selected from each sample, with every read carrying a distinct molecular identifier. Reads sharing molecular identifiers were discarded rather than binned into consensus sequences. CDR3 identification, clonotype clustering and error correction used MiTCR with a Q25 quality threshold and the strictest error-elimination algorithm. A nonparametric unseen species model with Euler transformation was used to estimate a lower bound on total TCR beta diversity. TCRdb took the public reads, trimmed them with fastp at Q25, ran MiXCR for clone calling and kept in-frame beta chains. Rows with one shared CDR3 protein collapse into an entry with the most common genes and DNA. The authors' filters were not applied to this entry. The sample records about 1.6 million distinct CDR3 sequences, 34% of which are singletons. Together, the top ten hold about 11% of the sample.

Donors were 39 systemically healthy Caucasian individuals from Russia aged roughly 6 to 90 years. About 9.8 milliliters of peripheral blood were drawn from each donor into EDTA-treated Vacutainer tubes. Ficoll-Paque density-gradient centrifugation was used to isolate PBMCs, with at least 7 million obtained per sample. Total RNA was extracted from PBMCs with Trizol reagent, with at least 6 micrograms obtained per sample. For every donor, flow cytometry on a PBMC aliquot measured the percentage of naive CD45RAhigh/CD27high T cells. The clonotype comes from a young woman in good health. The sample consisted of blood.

The CDR3 here reads CASSSYLEQYF. The DNA sequence is given as TGTGCCAGCAGCTCATACCTCGAGCAGTACTTC. The rearranged segments are TRBV7-2 and TRBJ2-7; the D gene lacks a confident call. V gives up 4 bases and J gives up 6 bases, and the segment between their germline ends measures 7 bases. Sequences SGHTA (CDR1) and FQGNSA (CDR2) are obtained from the germline V gene. Its CDR3 holds 11 amino acids, cysteine through phenylalanine. The entry retains the CDR3 DNA only, 33 bases that are in frame from base 1.